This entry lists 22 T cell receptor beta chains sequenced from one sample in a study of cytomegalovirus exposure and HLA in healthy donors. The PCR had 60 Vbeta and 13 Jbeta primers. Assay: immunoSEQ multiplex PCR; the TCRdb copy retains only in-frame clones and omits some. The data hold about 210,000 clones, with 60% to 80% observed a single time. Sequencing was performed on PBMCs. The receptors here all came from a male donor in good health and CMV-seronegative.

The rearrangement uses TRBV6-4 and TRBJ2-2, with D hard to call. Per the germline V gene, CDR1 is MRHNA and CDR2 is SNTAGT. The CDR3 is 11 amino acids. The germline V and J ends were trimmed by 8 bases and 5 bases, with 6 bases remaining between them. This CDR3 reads CASGSTGELFF. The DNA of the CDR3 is TGTGCCAGCGGTAGTACCGGGGAGCTGTTTTTT.

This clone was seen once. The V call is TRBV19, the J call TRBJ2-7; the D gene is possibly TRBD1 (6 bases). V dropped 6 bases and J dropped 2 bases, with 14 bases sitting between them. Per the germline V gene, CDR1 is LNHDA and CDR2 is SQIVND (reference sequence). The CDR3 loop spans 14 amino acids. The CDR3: CASRETGSTYEQYF. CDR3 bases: TGTGCCAGTAGAGAGACAGGTTCGACCTACGAGCAGTACTTC.

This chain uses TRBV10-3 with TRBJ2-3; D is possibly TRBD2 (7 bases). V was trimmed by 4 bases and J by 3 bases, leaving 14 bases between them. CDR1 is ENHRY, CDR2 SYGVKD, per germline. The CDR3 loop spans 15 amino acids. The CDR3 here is CAISAGGRGTDTQYF. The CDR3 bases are TGTGCCATCAGTGCCGGGGGGCGCGGTACAGATACGCAGTATTTT.

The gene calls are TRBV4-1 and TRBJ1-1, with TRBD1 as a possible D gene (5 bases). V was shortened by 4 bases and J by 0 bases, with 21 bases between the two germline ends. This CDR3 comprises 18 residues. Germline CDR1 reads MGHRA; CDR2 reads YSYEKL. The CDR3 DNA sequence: TGCGCCAGCAGCCCAAAAGGCCAGGGAAGGACCCTGAACACTGAAGCTTTCTTT. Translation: CASSPKGQGRTLNTEAFF.

The chain's CDR3 is CASTPGGTPNTEAFF. The CDR3 DNA is TGTGCCAGCACCCCAGGGGGGACACCCAACACTGAAGCTTTCTTT. The chain recombines TRBV9 with TRBJ1-1; 7 nucleotides match TRBD1. Trimming at V came to 6 bases and at J to 2 bases, leaving 10 bases not matched to a gene. The germline V gene has CDR1 SGDLS and CDR2 YYNGEE. The CDR3 length is 15 residues. Drawing the rest from reference TRBV9 and TRBJ1-1, the complete variable domain is DSGVTQTPKHLITATGQRVTLRCSPRSGDLSVYWYQQSLDQGLQFLIQYYNGEERAKGNILERFSAQQFPDLHSELNLSSLELGDSALYFCASTPGGTPNTEAFFGQGTRLTVV.

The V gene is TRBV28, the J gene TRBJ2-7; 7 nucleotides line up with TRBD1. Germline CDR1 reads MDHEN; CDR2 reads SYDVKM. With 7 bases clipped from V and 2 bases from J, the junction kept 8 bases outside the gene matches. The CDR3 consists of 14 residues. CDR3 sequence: CASNRRDSAYEQYF. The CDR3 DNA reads TGTGCCAGCAATCGCCGGGACAGTGCCTACGAGCAGTACTTC.

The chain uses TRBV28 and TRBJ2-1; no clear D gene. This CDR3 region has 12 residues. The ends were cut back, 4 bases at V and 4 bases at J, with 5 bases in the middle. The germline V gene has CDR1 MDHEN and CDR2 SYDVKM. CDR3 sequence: CASSYRYNEQFF. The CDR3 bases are TGTGCCAGCAGTTACAGATACAATGAGCAGTTCTTC.

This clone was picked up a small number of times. The CDR3 DNA sequence: TGTGCCAGCAGTTCCCCATTCGACAGGGGGGGTCAGCCCCAGCATTTT. Translating it yields CASSSPFDRGGQPQHF. The V gene is TRBV28, the J gene TRBJ1-5; the match to TRBD1 covers 9 bases. Germline V gene sequence: CDR1 MDHEN, CDR2 SYDVKM. The length of the CDR3 is 16 residues. V shed 4 bases, J shed 6 bases, and the junction held 10 bases outside the gene matches.

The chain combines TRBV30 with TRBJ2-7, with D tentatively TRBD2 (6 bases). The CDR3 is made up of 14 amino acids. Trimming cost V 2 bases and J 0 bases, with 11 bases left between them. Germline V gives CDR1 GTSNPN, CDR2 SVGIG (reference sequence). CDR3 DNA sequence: TGTGCCTGGAGTCCAGGGACTTTCTCCTACGAGCAGTACTTC. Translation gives CAWSPGTFSYEQYF.

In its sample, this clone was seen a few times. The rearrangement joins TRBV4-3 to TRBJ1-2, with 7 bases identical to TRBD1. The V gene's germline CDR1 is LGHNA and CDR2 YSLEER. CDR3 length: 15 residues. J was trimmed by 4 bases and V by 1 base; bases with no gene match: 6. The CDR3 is CASSQARGSIYGYTF. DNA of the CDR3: TGCGCCAGCAGCCAAGCCAGGGGGTCCATCTATGGCTACACCTTC.

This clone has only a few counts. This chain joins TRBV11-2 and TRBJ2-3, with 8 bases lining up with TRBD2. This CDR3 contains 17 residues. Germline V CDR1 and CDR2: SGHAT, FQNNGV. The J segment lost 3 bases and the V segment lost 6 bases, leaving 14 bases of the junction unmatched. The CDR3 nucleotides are TGTGCCAGCAGAATGACCCGGGAGGGCCGGCTGACAGATACGCAGTATTTT. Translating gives CASRMTREGRLTDTQYF.

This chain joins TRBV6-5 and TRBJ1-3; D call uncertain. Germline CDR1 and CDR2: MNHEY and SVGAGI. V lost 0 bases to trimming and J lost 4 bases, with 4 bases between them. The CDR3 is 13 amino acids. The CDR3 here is CASSYSRGNTIYF. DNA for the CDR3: TGTGCCAGCAGTTACTCCCGGGGAAACACCATATATTTT.

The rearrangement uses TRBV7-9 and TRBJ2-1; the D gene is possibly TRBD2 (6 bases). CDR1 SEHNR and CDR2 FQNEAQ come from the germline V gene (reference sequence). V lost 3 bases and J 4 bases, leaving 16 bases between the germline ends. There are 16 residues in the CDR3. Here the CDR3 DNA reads TGTGCCAGCAGCTTGGTGGGACTGGACCTTTACAATGAGCAGTTCTTC. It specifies CASSLVGLDLYNEQFF. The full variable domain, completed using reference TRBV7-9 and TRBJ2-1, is DTGVSQNPRHKITKRGQNVTFRCDPISEHNRLYWYRQTLGQGPEFLTYFQNEAQLEKSRLLSDRFSAERPKGSFSTLEIQRTEQGDSAMYLCASSLVGLDLYNEQFFGPGTRLTVL.

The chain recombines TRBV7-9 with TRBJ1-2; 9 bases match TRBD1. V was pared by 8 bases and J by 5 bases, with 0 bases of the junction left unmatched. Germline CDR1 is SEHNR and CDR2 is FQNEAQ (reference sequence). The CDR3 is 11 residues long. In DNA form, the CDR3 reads TGTGCCAGCGACAGGGGGTATGGCTACACCTTC. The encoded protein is CASDRGYGYTF. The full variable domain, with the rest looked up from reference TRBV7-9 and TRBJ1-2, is DTGVSQNPRHKITKRGQNVTFRCDPISEHNRLYWYRQTLGQGPEFLTYFQNEAQLEKSRLLSDRFSAERPKGSFSTLEIQRTEQGDSAMYLCASDRGYGYTFGSGTRLTVV.

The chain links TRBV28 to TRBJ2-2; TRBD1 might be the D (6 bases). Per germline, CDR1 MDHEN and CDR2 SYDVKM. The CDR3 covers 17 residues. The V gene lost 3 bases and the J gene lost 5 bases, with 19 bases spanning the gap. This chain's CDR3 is CASSFPHREGETGELFF. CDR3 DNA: TGTGCCAGCAGTTTCCCGCACAGGGAAGGAGAAACCGGGGAGCTGTTTTTT.

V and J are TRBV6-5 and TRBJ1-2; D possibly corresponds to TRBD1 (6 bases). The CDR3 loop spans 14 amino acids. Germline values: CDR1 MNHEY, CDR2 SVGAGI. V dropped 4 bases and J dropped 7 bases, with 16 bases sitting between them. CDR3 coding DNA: TGTGCCAGCAGTTTTGGGGGCCTCTCTTTTGGCTACACCTTC. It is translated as CASSFGGLSFGYTF.

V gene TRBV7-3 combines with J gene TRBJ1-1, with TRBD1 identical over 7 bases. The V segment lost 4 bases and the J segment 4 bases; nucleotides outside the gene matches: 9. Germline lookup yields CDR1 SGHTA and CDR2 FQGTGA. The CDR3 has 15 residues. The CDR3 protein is CASSSTGSGGTEAFF. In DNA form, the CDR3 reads TGTGCCAGCAGCTCAACAGGCTCAGGGGGCACTGAAGCTTTCTTT.

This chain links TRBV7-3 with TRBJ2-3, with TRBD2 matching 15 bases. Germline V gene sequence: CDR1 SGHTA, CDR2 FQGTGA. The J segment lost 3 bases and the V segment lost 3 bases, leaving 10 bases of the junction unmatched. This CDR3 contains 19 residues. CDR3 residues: CASSFRHLGLAGGTDTQYF. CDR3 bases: TGTGCCAGCAGCTTCCGACACCTCGGACTAGCGGGAGGGACAGATACGCAGTATTTT.

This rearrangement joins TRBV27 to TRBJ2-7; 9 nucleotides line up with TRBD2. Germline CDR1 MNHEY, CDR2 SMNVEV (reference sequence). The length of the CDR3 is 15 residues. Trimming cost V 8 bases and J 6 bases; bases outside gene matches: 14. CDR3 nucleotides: TGTGCCAGCGCCCCCGGGCGGGAGGGCCCCCCCGAGCAGTACTTC. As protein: CASAPGREGPPEQYF.

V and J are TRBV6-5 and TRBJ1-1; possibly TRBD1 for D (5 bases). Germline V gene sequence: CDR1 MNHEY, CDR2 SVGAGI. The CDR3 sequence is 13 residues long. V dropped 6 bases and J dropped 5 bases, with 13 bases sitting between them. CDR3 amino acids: CASRGASGTEAFF. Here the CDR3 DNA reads TGTGCCAGCAGAGGGGCTTCTGGTACTGAAGCTTTCTTT.

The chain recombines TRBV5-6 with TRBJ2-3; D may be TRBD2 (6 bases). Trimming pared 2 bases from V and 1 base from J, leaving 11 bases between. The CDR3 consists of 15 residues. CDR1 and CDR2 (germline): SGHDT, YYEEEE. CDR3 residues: CASSLRESGTDTQYF. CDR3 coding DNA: TGTGCCAGCAGCTTACGGGAGTCGGGCACAGATACGCAGTATTTT.

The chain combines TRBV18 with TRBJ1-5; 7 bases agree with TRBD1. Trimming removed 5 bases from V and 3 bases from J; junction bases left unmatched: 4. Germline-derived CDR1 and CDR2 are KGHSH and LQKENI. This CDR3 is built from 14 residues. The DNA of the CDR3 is TGTGCCAGCTCAAGGGACAGTCTCAATCAGCCCCAGCATTTT. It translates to CASSRDSLNQPQHF.